The table lists the clone carrying this T cell receptor beta chain with a count of one. Antigen specificity is unknown. All of the isolated RNA was reverse transcribed, so expressed TCRB transcripts were sequenced. The data were produced by immunoSEQ multiplex PCR, yet TCRdb's version contains in-frame clones alone and is incomplete. The sample includes fewer than 650,000 clones, 15% of them seen just once. Populations obtained by sorting all exceeded 98% purity. This entry comes from a study of beta chain features in type 1 diabetes. Background on the study: Cells sorted and examined across all samples totaled more than 95,000,000. Study conclusions and caveats: The study found fewer insertions and more deletions at VDJ junctions in type 1 diabetes patients.

V was shortened by 4 bases and J by 1 base, with 8 bases between the two germline ends. The CDR3 is 14 residues long. Germline V CDR1 and CDR2: SGHAT, FQNNGV. The sequencing input was naive CD4+ T cells from blood. This sequence originates from a young man in good health. J is TRBJ2-1 and V is TRBV11-2, with D possibly matching TRBD1 (6 bases). CDR3 region: CASSSTGSYNEQFF. The CDR3 DNA is TGTGCCAGCAGCTCGACAGGTTCCTACAATGAGCAGTTCTTC.